A single sample gave rise to the 8 T cell receptor beta chains below, sequenced in a study of T-cell reconstitution after alpha-beta-depleted transplantation in children. Unique molecular identifiers were incorporated into the prepared TCRbeta library. MiXCR, applied by TCRdb to the PCR reads, yields one record per CDR3 protein. The sample lists just over 950,000 distinct CDR3 sequences, about 29% seen once, with about 28% in the top ten. The sequenced sample was PBMCs, mostly from graft donor cells, obtained 360 days after TCRalphabeta/CD19-depleted stem cell transplant. Receptor source: a boy under two years old who had a stem cell transplant for SCID, so the T cells may come from the graft donor.

This chain connects TRBV5-1 to TRBJ2-3; a possible D gene is TRBD1 (5 bases). CDR3 length: 15 amino acids. Germline CDR1 SGHRS, CDR2 YFSETQ. Trimming left V 4 bases short and J 3 bases short, with 15 bases between. The CDR3 DNA follows: TGCGCCAGCAGCCCGCGGCCCGGACAAACAGATACGCAGTATTTT. Amino acids: CASSPRPGQTDTQYF.

The chain couples TRBV10-3 to TRBJ2-5; 8 nucleotides agree with TRBD2. Germline trimming cut 3 bases from V and 5 bases from J; bases unmatched to any gene: 8. Germline V lookup: CDR1 ENHRY, CDR2 SYGVKD. CDR3 length: 15 amino acids. CDR3 sequence: CAISDQATSEETQYF. CDR3 bases: TGTGCCATCAGTGACCAGGCGACTAGCGAGGAGACCCAGTACTTC.

This clonotype was counted a single time. The rearrangement uses TRBV28 and TRBJ2-7; 8 bases align to TRBD1. V dropped 4 bases and J dropped 2; count of bases not matched to a gene: 4. Germline CDR1 and CDR2: MDHEN and SYDVKM. The CDR3 is 14 residues long. The DNA for the CDR3 is TGTGCCAGCAGTTCAGGGGGCCCGGCCTACGAGCAGTACTTC. Its protein product is CASSSGGPAYEQYF.

This chain uses TRBV12-2 with TRBJ1-2; no check of the table's D call, TRBD1, against the DNA was made. TRBV12-2 is a pseudogene locus. The CDR3 contains 18 residues. CDR3 DNA sequence: TGTGCAAGTCGCTTAAGTCGGCCGGGGGGCCCCTCTAACTATGGCTACACCTTC. It specifies CASRLSRPGGPSNYGYTF.

The rearrangement joins TRBV5-6 to TRBJ1-6, with D unresolved. Trimming left V 2 bases short and J 11 bases short, with 17 bases between. The CDR3 loop spans 15 amino acids. CDR1 is SGHDT and CDR2 is YYEEEE in the germline V gene. The CDR3 coding sequence is TGTGCCAGCAGCTTCGCCTATCTCCGAGGAACACCCCTCCACTTT. This translates into CASSFAYLRGTPLHF. The complete variable domain, with remaining parts taken from reference TRBV5-6 and TRBJ1-6, reads DAGVTQSPTHLIKTRGQQVTLRCSPKSGHDTVSWYQQALGQGPQFIFQYYEEEERQRGNFPDRFSGHQFPNYSSELNVNALLLGDSALYLCASSFAYLRGTPLHFGNGTRLTVT.

The CDR3: CASSWTEGWDEQYF. In nucleotides, the CDR3 is TGTGCCAGCAGCTGGACTGAGGGCTGGGACGAGCAGTACTTC. The rearrangement joins TRBV7-6 to TRBJ2-7; D is possibly TRBD2 (5 bases). V was cut by 4 bases and J by 5 bases, with 15 bases left in between. CDR1 and CDR2 (germline): SGHVS, FNYEAQ. The length of the CDR3 is 14 residues.

This clonotype was picked up many times. This rearrangement joins TRBV20-1 to TRBJ2-6, with 8 bases fitting TRBD1. The germline gives CDR1 DFQATT, CDR2 SNEGSKA (reference sequence). The CDR3 has 17 residues. V shed 3 bases, J shed 2 bases, and the junction held 9 bases outside the gene matches. The DNA of the CDR3 is TGCAGTGCTAGTAGTGTGCAGGGGGCTGCTGGGGCCAACGTCCTGACTTTC. It encodes CSASSVQGAAGANVLTF.

This clonotype has a single count. The V call is TRBV7-9, the J call TRBJ2-3, with TRBD1 matching over 8 bases. Germline values: CDR1 SEHNR, CDR2 FQNEAQ (reference sequence). The V and J ends lost 0 bases and 2 bases, in that order; junction bases with no gene match: 7. This CDR3 is 17 amino acids long. The CDR3 here is CASSLAIGDRNTDTQYF. In DNA form, the CDR3 reads TGTGCCAGCAGCTTAGCGATCGGGGACAGGAACACAGATACGCAGTATTTT.